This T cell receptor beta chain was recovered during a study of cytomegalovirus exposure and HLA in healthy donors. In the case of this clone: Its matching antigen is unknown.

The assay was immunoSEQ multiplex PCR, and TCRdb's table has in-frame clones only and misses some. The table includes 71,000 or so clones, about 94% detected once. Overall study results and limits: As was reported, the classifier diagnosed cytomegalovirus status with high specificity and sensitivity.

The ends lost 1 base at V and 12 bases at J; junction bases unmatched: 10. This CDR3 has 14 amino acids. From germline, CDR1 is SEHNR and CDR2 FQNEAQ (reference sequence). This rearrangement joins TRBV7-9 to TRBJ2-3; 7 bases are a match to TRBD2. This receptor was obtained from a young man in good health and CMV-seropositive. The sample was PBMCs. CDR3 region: CASSLGARPGGQYF. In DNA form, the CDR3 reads TGTGCCAGCAGCTTAGGGGCCAGGCCGGGGGGTCAGTATTTT.